A single sample gave rise to the 29 T cell receptor beta chains below, sequenced in a study of radiation and T cells in renal cell carcinoma. Described time point: blood 2 weeks post-SBRT. The treatment is: 15 Gy SBRT to primary tumor, nephrectomy 4 weeks later. Data came from immunoSEQ multiplex PCR; TCRdb stores just in-frame clones and leaves some out. The data hold around 60,000 clones, with roughly 72% observed a single time. The source material was blood, sampled from a patient whose treatment included radiotherapy and nephrectomy. These receptor sequences come from a man in his fifties or sixties with renal cell carcinoma.

V is TRBV7-2 and J is TRBJ1-1; no definite D call. CDR3 length: 13 residues. Trimming stripped 4 bases from V and 3 bases from J, with 9 bases between. CDR1 and CDR2 (germline): SGHTA, FQGNSA. In DNA form, the CDR3 reads TGTGCCAGCAGCTCGGTTGGATACACTGAAGCTTTCTTT. Protein product: CASSSVGYTEAFF.

V is TRBV6-5 and J is TRBJ1-2; D remains ambiguous. Germline CDR1 and CDR2: MNHEY and SVGAGI. The length of the CDR3 is 11 residues. Between the trimmed V and J ends, which lost 4 bases and 5 bases, there was a span of 5 bases. The CDR3 DNA is TGTGCCAGCAGTTCTAGTTATGGCTACACCTTC. Translated, it gives CASSSSYGYTF.

The chain recombines TRBV6-6 with TRBJ2-7; the D call may be TRBD1 or TRBD2 (5 bases each). Deletions cut 5 bases from V and 2 bases from J, with 16 bases between. The CDR3 has 15 amino acids. Germline CDR1 and CDR2: MNHNY and SVGAGI (reference sequence). The CDR3 nucleotides read TGTGCCAGCAGTCCCAGGGTTAGCGCCACCTACGAGCAGTACGTC. Protein sequence: CASSPRVSATYEQYV.

CDR3 sequence reads: CASSFESGPADTQYF. The DNA for the CDR3 is TGTGCCAGCAGCTTTGAGAGCGGGCCAGCAGATACGCAGTATTTT. V and J are TRBV7-9 and TRBJ2-3, with D perhaps TRBD2 (6 bases). Germline CDR1 SEHNR, CDR2 FQNEAQ (reference sequence). The CDR3 covers 15 residues. The V end lost 3 bases, the J end lost 4 bases, and 14 bases lay between the germline ends.

In its sample, this clone was seen once. V and J are TRBV11-3 and TRBJ1-2; weak D call: TRBD1 (6 bases). This CDR3 spans 15 amino acids. The V end was cut by 1 base, the J end by 5 bases, with 14 bases between. CDR1 and CDR2 from the germline V gene are SGHNT and YENEEA. The chain's CDR3 is CASSLGGGTDYGYTF. CDR3 bases: TGTGCCAGCAGCTTAGGAGGGGGTACGGATTATGGCTACACCTTC. The full variable domain, completed using reference TRBV11-3 and TRBJ1-2, is EAGVVQSPRYKIIEKKQPVAFWCNPISGHNTLYWYLQNLGQGPELLIRYENEEAVDDSQLPKDRFSAERLKGVDSTLKIQPAELGDSAVYLCASSLGGGTDYGYTFGSGTRLTVV.

The rearrangement uses TRBV7-2 and TRBJ1-6; D perhaps matches TRBD1 (6 bases). From germline, CDR1 is SGHTA and CDR2 FQGNSA. Trimming pared 3 bases from V and 8 bases from J, leaving 11 bases between. This CDR3 has 14 residues. The CDR3 coding sequence is TGTGCCAGCAGCTTCGACAGGACTTATTCACCCCTCCACTTT. This translates into CASSFDRTYSPLHF.

This clone was recorded a few times. This rearrangement joins TRBV7-6 to TRBJ1-1; no clear D gene. Trimming pared 1 base from V and 1 base from J, leaving 7 bases between. The CDR3 length is 14 residues. Germline-derived CDR1 and CDR2 are SGHVS and FNYEAQ. The CDR3 is CASSLGAGNTEAFF. The CDR3 coding sequence is TGTGCCAGCAGCTTAGGGGCGGGGAACACTGAAGCTTTCTTT.

The chain recombines TRBV6-5 with TRBJ1-2; unclear D gene. The CDR3 contains 12 residues. V was shortened by 8 bases and J by 2 bases, with 9 bases between the two germline ends. Germline CDR1 MNHEY, CDR2 SVGAGI. CDR3 amino acids: CASVSVNYGYTF. CDR3 nucleotide sequence: TGTGCCAGCGTTTCTGTGAACTATGGCTACACCTTC.

This clone came up once. The rearrangement links TRBV5-1 to TRBJ2-7; 11 bases line up with TRBD1. From germline, CDR1 is SGHRS and CDR2 YFSETQ. This CDR3 is built from 17 residues. Trimming took 4 bases from V and 0 from J; bases not matched to a gene: 9. CDR3 in amino acids: CASSLTGQGAISYEQYF. The CDR3 nucleotides read TGCGCCAGCAGCCTTACCGGACAGGGGGCTATCTCCTACGAGCAGTACTTC. Based on the CDR3 plus reference TRBV5-1 and TRBJ2-7, the full variable domain is KAGVTQTPRYLIKTRGQQVTLSCSPISGHRSVSWYQQTPGQGLQFLFEYFSETQRNKGNFPGRFSGRQFSNSRSEMNVSTLELGDSALYLCASSLTGQGAISYEQYFGPGTRLTVT.

This clone was counted only a few times. The J gene is TRBJ1-2, the V gene TRBV30; weak D call: TRBD1 (5 bases). The CDR3 is made up of 13 amino acids. The germline V gene has CDR1 GTSNPN and CDR2 SVGIG (reference sequence). The V end lost 3 bases, the J end lost 7 bases, and 15 bases lay between the germline ends. CDR3 coding DNA: TGTGCCTGGAGGCCAGGGACTGCTGGTGGCTACACCTTC. Its protein product is CAWRPGTAGGYTF.

This chain links TRBV11-2 with TRBJ2-5, with 7 bases that match TRBD1. V lost 1 base, J lost 2 bases, and 7 bases stayed unmatched. Germline V gives CDR1 SGHAT, CDR2 FQNNGV. The CDR3 loop spans 16 amino acids. This chain's CDR3 is CASSLVPQGEQETQYF. CDR3 nucleotides: TGTGCCAGCAGCTTAGTCCCGCAGGGGGAACAAGAGACCCAGTACTTC.

This clone has just one count. The chain links TRBV7-2 to TRBJ1-3; no clear D gene. There are 15 residues in the CDR3. CDR1 and CDR2 from the germline V gene are SGHTA and FQGNSA. V lost 1 base and J 0 bases, leaving 7 bases between the germline ends. The CDR3 region has the DNA TGTGCCAGCAGCTTAGTGGTCGGCTCTGGAAACACCATATATTTT. The encoded protein is CASSLVVGSGNTIYF.

V and J are TRBV21-1 and TRBJ2-7. TRBV21-1 is reported as a pseudogene. The CDR3 is 10 residues long. The CDR3 DNA sequence: TGTGCCAGCAGCATAACCGAGCAGTACTTC. The encoded protein is CASSITEQYF.

CDR3 residues: CASSQALGSSTDTQYF. For the CDR3, the DNA is TGTGCCAGCAGCCAAGCCTTGGGGTCTAGCACAGATACGCAGTATTTT. The chain employs TRBV4-2 and TRBJ2-3; D is unclear. This CDR3 spans 16 amino acids. Trimming stripped 1 base from V and 0 bases from J, with 11 bases between. CDR1 is LGHNA and CDR2 is YNFKEQ in the germline V gene.

The chain uses TRBV7-2 and TRBJ2-7; D is ambiguous. This CDR3 spans 12 amino acids. Germline values: CDR1 SGHTA, CDR2 FQGNSA. V lost 2 bases, J lost 7 bases, and 9 bases lay in between. The CDR3 nucleotides are TGTGCCAGCAGCTTATTGGTAGGGGAGCAGTACTTC. Translation gives CASSLLVGEQYF.

J is TRBJ2-7 and V is TRBV30; D call uncertain. The CDR3 covers 13 residues. V gave up 3 bases and J gave up 6 bases, with 15 bases separating them. Germline values: CDR1 GTSNPN, CDR2 SVGIG (reference sequence). The CDR3 region has the DNA TGTGCCTGGAGCCCCTTGGGTATTCTCGAGCAGTACGTC. Protein sequence: CAWSPLGILEQYV.

The chain carries TRBV5-1 and TRBJ1-2; D is possibly TRBD1 (5 bases). The germline V gene encodes CDR1 SGHRS and CDR2 YFSETQ. The CDR3 is made up of 15 amino acids. V was shortened by 4 bases and J by 6 bases, with 19 bases between the two germline ends. CDR3 coding DNA: TGCGCCAGCAGCCGGGAGTTACCGGGACTCAATGGCTACACCTTC. This codes for CASSRELPGLNGYTF. Full variable domain (outside the CDR3, taken from reference TRBV5-1 and TRBJ1-2): KAGVTQTPRYLIKTRGQQVTLSCSPISGHRSVSWYQQTPGQGLQFLFEYFSETQRNKGNFPGRFSGRQFSNSRSEMNVSTLELGDSALYLCASSRELPGLNGYTFGSGTRLTVV.

The count of this clone is one. The rearrangement links TRBV7-9 to TRBJ1-1; D unresolved. The V gene lost 1 base and the J gene lost 11 bases, with 14 bases spanning the gap. Germline loops: CDR1 SEHNR, CDR2 FQNEAQ (reference sequence). This CDR3 contains 13 residues. The CDR3 is CASSLGGSPKAFF. The CDR3 DNA reads as TGTGCCAGCAGCTTAGGAGGCAGTCCTAAGGCTTTCTTT.

This clone was counted only a few times. This chain links TRBV4-3 with TRBJ1-1, with D maybe TRBD1 (6 bases). The V end was cut by 4 bases, the J end by 3 bases, with 9 bases between. CDR1 and CDR2 (germline): LGHNA, YSLEER. This CDR3 is built from 13 residues. CDR3 nucleotides: TGCGCCAGCAGCCCAGGGGCGGACACTGAAGCTTTCTTT. Its protein is CASSPGADTEAFF.

The chain combines TRBV10-2 with TRBJ1-6, with D perhaps matching TRBD1 (5 bases). V lost 1 base and J lost 6, with 16 bases in between. In germline, CDR1 is WSHSY, CDR2 SAAADI. The CDR3 covers 17 residues. CDR3 sequence reads: CASSEYIGQVSNSPLHF. CDR3 sequence (DNA): TGCGCCAGCAGTGAGTATATTGGACAAGTTAGTAATTCACCCCTCCACTTT.

This clone has just a few counts. The V and J genes are TRBV7-9 and TRBJ1-1; TRBD1 agrees at 7 bases. Germline assignment: CDR1 SEHNR and CDR2 FQNEAQ (reference sequence). V lost 10 bases to trimming and J lost 3 bases; unmatched junction nucleotides: 11. This CDR3 is built from 14 residues. CDR3 in amino acids: CATTQTGFDTEAFF. Here the CDR3 DNA reads TGTGCCACCACTCAGACAGGGTTTGACACTGAAGCTTTCTTT.

V usage is TRBV6-5 and J usage is TRBJ1-2; TRBD1 is a possible D gene (5 bases). Trimming pared 5 bases from V and 2 bases from J, leaving 15 bases between. This CDR3 has 15 residues. CDR1 MNHEY and CDR2 SVGAGI come from the germline V gene. The CDR3 sequence is CASSKTEVGNYGYTF. The DNA for the CDR3 is TGTGCCAGCAGTAAGACAGAGGTGGGGAACTATGGCTACACCTTC.

The chain joins TRBV12-5 to TRBJ1-3; the D is unclear. Germline V gene data show CDR1 as LGHNT and CDR2 as FRNRAP. The germline V and J ends were trimmed by 3 bases and 1 base, with 4 bases remaining between them. The CDR3 totals 13 residues. CDR3 in amino acids: CASGFRSGNTIYF. For the CDR3, the DNA is TGTGCTAGTGGTTTTAGGTCTGGAAACACCATATATTTT.

V gene TRBV7-9 combines with J gene TRBJ2-3, with D possibly being TRBD1 (5 bases). Trimming shortened V by 1 base and J by 0 bases, and 11 bases separated the two germline ends. Germline lookup yields CDR1 SEHNR and CDR2 FQNEAQ (reference sequence). This CDR3 is 16 amino acids long. As DNA, the CDR3 is TGTGCCAGCAGCTTAGTGGTCTGGGGCAGCACAGATACGCAGTATTTT. Translating it yields CASSLVVWGSTDTQYF.

The rearrangement links TRBV7-9 to TRBJ1-1; no clear D. The V and J ends lost 1 base and 6 bases respectively, with 9 bases between them. CDR3 length: 13 amino acids. CDR1 is SEHNR and CDR2 is FQNEAQ in the germline V gene (reference sequence). CDR3 bases: TGTGCCAGCAGCTTAGGAGTAGACCCTGAAGCTTTCTTT. Translating gives CASSLGVDPEAFF. The whole variable domain, filled in from reference TRBV7-9 and TRBJ1-1, reads DTGVSQNPRHKITKRGQNVTFRCDPISEHNRLYWYRQTLGQGPEFLTYFQNEAQLEKSRLLSDRFSAERPKGSFSTLEIQRTEQGDSAMYLCASSLGVDPEAFFGQGTRLTVV.

V gene TRBV19 combines with J gene TRBJ1-5; D ambiguous. The germline V gene encodes CDR1 LNHDA and CDR2 SQIVND (reference sequence). Trimming took off 2 bases at V and 3 bases at J, with 17 bases between the two ends. The CDR3 is made up of 17 amino acids. The CDR3 bases are TGTGCCAGTAGTATACGCGCCTCAAGGTTCTTCAATCAGCCCCAGCATTTT. The encoded protein is CASSIRASRFFNQPQHF.

V and J are TRBV9 and TRBJ2-3; D possibly corresponds to TRBD1 (5 bases). The ends were cut back, 3 bases at V and 1 base at J, with 9 bases in the middle. This CDR3 has 14 residues. Germline loops: CDR1 SGDLS, CDR2 YYNGEE. The CDR3 bases are TGTGCCAGCAGCGCCTTAGGGGGCACAGATACGCAGTATTTT. Residues: CASSALGGTDTQYF.

This rearrangement joins TRBV18 to TRBJ2-7; 7 bases match TRBD1. V gave up 3 bases and J gave up 4 bases; unmatched junction bases: 6. The CDR3 extends over 14 amino acids. Germline assignment: CDR1 KGHSH and CDR2 LQKENI. CDR3 loop: CASSPRTGLYEQYV. CDR3 bases: TGTGCCAGCTCACCTCGGACAGGCCTGTACGAGCAGTACGTC.

The chain recombines TRBV6-5 with TRBJ1-1; weak D call: TRBD1 (6 bases). V dropped 5 bases and J dropped 0 bases, with 13 bases sitting between them. The CDR3 length is 15 residues. Germline CDR1 MNHEY, CDR2 SVGAGI. The CDR3 bases are TGTGCCAGCAGTCGGACAGTTTATATGAACACTGAAGCTTTCTTT. Translated, it gives CASSRTVYMNTEAFF.